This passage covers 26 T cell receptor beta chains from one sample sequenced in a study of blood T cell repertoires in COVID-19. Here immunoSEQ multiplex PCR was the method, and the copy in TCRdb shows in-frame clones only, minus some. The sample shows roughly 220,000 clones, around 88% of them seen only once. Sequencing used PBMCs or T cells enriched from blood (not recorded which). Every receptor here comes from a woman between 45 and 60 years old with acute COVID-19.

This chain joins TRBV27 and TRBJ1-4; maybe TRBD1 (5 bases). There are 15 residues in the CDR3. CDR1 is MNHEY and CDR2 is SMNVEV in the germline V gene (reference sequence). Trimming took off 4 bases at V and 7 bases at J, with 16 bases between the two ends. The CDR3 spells CASSSLGGAVEKLFF. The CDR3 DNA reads TGTGCCAGCAGTTCTCTAGGAGGGGCGGTTGAAAAACTGTTTTTT.

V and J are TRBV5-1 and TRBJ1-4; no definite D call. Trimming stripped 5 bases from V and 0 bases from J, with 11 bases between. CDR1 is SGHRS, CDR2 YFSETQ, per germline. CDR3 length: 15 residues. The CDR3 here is CASSFYGATNEKLFF. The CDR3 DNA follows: TGCGCCAGCAGTTTTTACGGAGCAACTAATGAAAAACTGTTTTTT.

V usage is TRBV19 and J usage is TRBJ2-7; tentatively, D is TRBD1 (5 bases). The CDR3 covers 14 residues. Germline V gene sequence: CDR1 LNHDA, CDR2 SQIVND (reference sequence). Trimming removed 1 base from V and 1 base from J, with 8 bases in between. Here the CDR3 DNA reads TGTGCCAGTAGTATAGTTGCAGGGTCCTACGAGCAGTACTTC. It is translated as CASSIVAGSYEQYF.

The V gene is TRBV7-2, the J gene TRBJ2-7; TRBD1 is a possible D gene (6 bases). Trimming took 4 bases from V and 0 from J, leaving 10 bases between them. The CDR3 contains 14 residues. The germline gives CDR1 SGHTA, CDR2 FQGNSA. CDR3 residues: CASSSWTASYEQYF. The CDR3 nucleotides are TGTGCCAGCAGCTCCTGGACAGCCTCCTACGAGCAGTACTTC.

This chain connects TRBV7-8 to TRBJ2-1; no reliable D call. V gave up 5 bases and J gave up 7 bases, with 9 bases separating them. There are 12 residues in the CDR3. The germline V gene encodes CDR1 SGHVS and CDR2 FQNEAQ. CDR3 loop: CASSHWLNEQFF. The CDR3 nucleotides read TGTGCCAGCAGCCACTGGTTGAATGAGCAGTTCTTC.

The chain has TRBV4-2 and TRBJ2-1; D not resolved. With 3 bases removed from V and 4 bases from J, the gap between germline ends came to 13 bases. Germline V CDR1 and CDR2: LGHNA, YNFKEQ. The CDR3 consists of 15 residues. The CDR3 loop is CASSHEEFGYNEQFF. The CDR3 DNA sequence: TGTGCCAGCAGCCATGAAGAGTTCGGTTACAATGAGCAGTTCTTC.

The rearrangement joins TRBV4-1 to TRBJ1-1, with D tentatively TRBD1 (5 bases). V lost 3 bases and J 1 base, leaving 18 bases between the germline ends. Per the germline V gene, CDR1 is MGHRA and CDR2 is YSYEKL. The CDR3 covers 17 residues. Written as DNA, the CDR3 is TGCGCCAGCAGCCAGCGGGACTTGGGCATTTGGAACACTGAAGCTTTCTTT. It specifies CASSQRDLGIWNTEAFF.

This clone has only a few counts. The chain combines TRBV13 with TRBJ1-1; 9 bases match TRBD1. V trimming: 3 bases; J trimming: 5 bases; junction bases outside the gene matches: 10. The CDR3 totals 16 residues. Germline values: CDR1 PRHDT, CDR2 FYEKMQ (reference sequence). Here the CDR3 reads CASSFRTGVVVTEAFF. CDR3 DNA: TGTGCCAGCAGCTTCAGGACAGGGGTCGTAGTTACTGAAGCTTTCTTT.

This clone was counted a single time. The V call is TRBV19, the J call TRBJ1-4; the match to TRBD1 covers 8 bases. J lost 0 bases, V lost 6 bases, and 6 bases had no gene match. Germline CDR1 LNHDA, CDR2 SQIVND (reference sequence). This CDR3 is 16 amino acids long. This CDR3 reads CASRDRATATNEKLFF. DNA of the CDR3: TGTGCCAGTAGGGACAGGGCCACTGCAACTAATGAAAAACTGTTTTTT.

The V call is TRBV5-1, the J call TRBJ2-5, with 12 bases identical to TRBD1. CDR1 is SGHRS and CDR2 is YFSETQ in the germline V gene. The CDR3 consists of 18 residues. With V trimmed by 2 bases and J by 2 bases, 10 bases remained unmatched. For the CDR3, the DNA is TGCGCCAGCAGCTTCTACGGCGGGACAGGGGGCCTTCAAGAGACCCAGTACTTC. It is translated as CASSFYGGTGGLQETQYF.

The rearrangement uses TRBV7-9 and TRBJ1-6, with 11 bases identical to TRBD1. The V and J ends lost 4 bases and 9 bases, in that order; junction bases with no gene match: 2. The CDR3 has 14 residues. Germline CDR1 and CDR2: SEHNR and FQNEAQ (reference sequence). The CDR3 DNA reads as TGTGCCAGCAGCTCGGGACAGGGGGGTTCACCCCTCCACTTT. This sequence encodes CASSSGQGGSPLHF.

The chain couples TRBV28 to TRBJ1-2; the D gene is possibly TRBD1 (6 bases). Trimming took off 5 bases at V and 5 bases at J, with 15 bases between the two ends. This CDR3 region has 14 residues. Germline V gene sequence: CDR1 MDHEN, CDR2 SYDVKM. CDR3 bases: TGTGCCAGCAGTGACGTCAGGGGTCGATATGGCTACACCTTC. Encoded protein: CASSDVRGRYGYTF.

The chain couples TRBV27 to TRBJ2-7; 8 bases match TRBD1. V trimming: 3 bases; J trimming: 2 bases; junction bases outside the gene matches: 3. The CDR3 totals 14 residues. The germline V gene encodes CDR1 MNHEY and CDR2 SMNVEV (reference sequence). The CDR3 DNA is TGTGCCAGCAGTTTTTCGACAGGGGCCTACGAGCAGTACTTC. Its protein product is CASSFSTGAYEQYF.

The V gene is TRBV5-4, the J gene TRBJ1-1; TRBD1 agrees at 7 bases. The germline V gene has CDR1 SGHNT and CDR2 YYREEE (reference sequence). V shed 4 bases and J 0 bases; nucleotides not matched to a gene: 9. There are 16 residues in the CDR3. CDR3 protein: CASSPEQGTVNTEAFF. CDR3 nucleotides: TGTGCCAGCAGCCCGGAACAGGGGACCGTGAACACTGAAGCTTTCTTT. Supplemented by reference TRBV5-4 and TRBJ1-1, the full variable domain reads ETGVTQSPTHLIKTRGQQVTLRCSSQSGHNTVSWYQQALGQGPQFIFQYYREEENGRGNFPPRFSGLQFPNYSSELNVNALELDDSALYLCASSPEQGTVNTEAFFGQGTRLTVV.

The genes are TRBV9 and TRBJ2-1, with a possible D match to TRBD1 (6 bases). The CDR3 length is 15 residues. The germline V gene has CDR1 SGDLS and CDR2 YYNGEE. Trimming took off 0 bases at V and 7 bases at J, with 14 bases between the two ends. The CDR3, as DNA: TGTGCCAGCAGCGTAGGGGGACAAGAACATAATGAGCAGTTCTTC. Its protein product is CASSVGGQEHNEQFF. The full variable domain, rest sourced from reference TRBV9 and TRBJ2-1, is DSGVTQTPKHLITATGQRVTLRCSPRSGDLSVYWYQQSLDQGLQFLIQYYNGEERAKGNILERFSAQQFPDLHSELNLSSLELGDSALYFCASSVGGQEHNEQFFGPGTRLTVL.

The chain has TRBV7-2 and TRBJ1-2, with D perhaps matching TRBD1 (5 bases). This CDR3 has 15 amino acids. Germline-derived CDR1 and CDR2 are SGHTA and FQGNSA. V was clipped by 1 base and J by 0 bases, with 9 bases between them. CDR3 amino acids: CASSLVGVANYGYTF. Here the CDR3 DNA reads TGTGCCAGCAGCTTAGTAGGGGTTGCTAACTATGGCTACACCTTC.

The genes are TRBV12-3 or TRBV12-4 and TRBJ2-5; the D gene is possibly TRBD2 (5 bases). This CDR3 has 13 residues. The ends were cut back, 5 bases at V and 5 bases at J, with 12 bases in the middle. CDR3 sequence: CASSLTRLETQYF. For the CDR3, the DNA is TGTGCCAGCAGTCTAACTAGATTGGAGACCCAGTACTTC.

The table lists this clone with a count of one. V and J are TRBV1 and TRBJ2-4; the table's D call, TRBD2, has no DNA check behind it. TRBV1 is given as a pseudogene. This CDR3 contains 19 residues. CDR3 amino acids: CTSSQDPSGRAICKNIQYF. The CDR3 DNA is TGCACCAGCAGCCAAGATCCTAGCGGGAGGGCCATTTGCAAAAACATTCAGTACTTC.

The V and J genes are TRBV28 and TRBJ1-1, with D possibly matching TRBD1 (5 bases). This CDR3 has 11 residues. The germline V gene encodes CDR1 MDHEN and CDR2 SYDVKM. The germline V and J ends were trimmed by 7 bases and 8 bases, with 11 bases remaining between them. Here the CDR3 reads CASNNRTEAFF. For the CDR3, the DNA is TGTGCCAGCAATAACCGGACAGAAGCTTTCTTT.

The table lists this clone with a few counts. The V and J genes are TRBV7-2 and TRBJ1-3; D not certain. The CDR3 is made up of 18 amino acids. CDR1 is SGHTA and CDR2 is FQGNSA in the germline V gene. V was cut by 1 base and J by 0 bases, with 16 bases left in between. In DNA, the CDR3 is TGTGCCAGCAGCTTAGGTTTCGGGATGGGTTACTCTGGAAACACCATATATTTT. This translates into CASSLGFGMGYSGNTIYF. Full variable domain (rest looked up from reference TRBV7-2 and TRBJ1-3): GAGVSQSPSNKVTEKGKDVELRCDPISGHTALYWYRQSLGQGLEFLIYFQGNSAPDKSGLPSDRFSAERTGGSVSTLTIQRTQQEDSAVYLCASSLGFGMGYSGNTIYFGEGSWLTVV.

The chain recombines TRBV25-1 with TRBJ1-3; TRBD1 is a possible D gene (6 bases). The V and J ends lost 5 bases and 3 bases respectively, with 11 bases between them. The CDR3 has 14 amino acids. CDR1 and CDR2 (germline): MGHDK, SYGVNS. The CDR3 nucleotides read TGTGCCAGCAGTAGGCAGGGGATTGGAAACACCATATATTTT. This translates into CASSRQGIGNTIYF. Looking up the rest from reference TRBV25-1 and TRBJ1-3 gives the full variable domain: EADIYQTPRYLVIGTGKKITLECSQTMGHDKMYWYQQDPGMELHLIHYSYGVNSTEKGDLSSESTVSRIRTEHFPLTLESARPSHTSQYLCASSRQGIGNTIYFGEGSWLTVV.

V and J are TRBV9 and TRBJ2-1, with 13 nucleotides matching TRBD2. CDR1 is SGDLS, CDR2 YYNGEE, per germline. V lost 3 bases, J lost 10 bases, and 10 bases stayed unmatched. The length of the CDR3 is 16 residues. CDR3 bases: TGTGCCAGCAGCGCCCGGACTAGCGGGAGTAAATGGGAGCAGTTCTTC. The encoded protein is CASSARTSGSKWEQFF.

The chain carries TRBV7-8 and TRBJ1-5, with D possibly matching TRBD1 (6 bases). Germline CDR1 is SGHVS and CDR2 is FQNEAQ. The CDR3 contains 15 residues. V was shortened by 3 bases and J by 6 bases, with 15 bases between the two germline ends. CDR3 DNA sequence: TGTGCCAGCAGCTTTAGCAAACAGGGTAGTCAGCCCCAGCATTTT. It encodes CASSFSKQGSQPQHF.

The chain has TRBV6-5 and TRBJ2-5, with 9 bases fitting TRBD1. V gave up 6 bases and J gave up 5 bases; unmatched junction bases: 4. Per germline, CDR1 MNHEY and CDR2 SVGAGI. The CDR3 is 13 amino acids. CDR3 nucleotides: TGTGCCAGCAGACAGGGGGCATTGGAGACCCAGTACTTC. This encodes CASRQGALETQYF.

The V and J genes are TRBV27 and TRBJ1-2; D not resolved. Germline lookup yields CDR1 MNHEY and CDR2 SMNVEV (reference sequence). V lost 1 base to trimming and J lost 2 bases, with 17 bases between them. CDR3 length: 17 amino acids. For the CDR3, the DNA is TGTGCCAGCAGTTTATATGGGTCGCGGGGTAGGAACTATGGCTACACCTTC. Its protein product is CASSLYGSRGRNYGYTF.

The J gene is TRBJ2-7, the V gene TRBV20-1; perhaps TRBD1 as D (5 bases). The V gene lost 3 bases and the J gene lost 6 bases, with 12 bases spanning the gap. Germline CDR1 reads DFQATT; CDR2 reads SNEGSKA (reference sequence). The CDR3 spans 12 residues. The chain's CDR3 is CSASSGIGEQYF. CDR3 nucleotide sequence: TGCAGTGCTAGTTCAGGGATCGGCGAGCAGTACTTC.